This T cell receptor (beta chain) was observed in a study of cytomegalovirus exposure and HLA in healthy donors. As for the study in general: Of some 400 genotyped donors, around 86% grouped in the Caucasian-associated ancestry cluster.

This CDR3 has 13 amino acids. With 5 bases removed from V and 7 bases from J, the gap between germline ends came to 14 bases. From germline, CDR1 is LNHDA and CDR2 SQIVND (reference sequence). The PCR made use of 60 Vbeta and 13 Jbeta primers. Assay used: immunoSEQ multiplex PCR; TCRdb lists only in-frame clones, some missing. Of approximately 140,000 clones in the sample, 75% to 85% are singletons; the top ten hold 1% to 1.5%. Everyone who donated was a healthy bone marrow donor. This sequence joins TRBV19 and TRBJ1-1; D gene uncertain. The receptor was isolated from a girl aged 2-15 years in good health and CMV-seronegative. The specimen was PBMCs. The CDR3 DNA follows: TGTGCCAGTAGTCCCCTGAGTCGGGGTGAAGCTTTCTTT. This translates into CASSPLSRGEAFF.